The 23 T cell receptor beta chains given below trace back to one sample, sequenced in a study of tumor-infiltrating lymphocytes in oesophageal squamous cell carcinoma. TCRdb reprocessed the PCR reads with MiXCR, giving one entry per CDR3 protein. In the table there are around 16,000 distinct CDR3 sequences, about 50% of which are singletons. The sequenced sample consisted of esophageal tumor tissue. The receptors shown here come from a male donor with esophageal squamous cell carcinoma.

CDR3 sequence: CASAQGYTQYF. Written as DNA, the CDR3 is TGTGCCAGCGCGCAGGGGTATACGCAGTATTTT. This sequence joins TRBV7-3 and TRBJ2-3; possible D gene TRBD1, 6 bases. V lost 8 bases and J 7 bases, leaving 10 bases between the germline ends. The CDR3 has 11 amino acids. The germline CDR1 and CDR2 sequences are SGHTA and FQGTGA.

The chain recombines TRBV28 with TRBJ2-1; 8 nucleotides agree with TRBD1. The CDR3 extends over 16 amino acids. With 4 bases clipped from V and 5 bases from J, the junction kept 10 bases outside the gene matches. CDR1 and CDR2 from the germline V gene are MDHEN and SYDVKM. CDR3 nucleotides: TGTGCCAGCAGTTCCTCGGACAGGGTCGTCCACAATGAGCAGTTCTTC. Translation: CASSSSDRVVHNEQFF. The complete variable domain, with remaining parts taken from reference TRBV28 and TRBJ2-1, reads DVKVTQSSRYLVKRTGEKVFLECVQDMDHENMFWYRQDPGLGLRLIYFSYDVKMKEKGDIPEGYSVSREKKERFSLILESASTNQTSMYLCASSSSDRVVHNEQFFGPGTRLTVL.

V usage is TRBV7-3 and J usage is TRBJ2-5; D is perhaps TRBD1 (5 bases). V was shortened by 2 bases and J by 2 bases, with 12 bases between the two germline ends. This CDR3 contains 15 residues. Looked up from germline, CDR1 is SGHTA and CDR2 is FQGTGA. The CDR3 protein is CASSLWSGPQETQYF. The DNA of the CDR3 is TGTGCCAGCAGCTTATGGTCAGGGCCGCAAGAGACCCAGTACTTC. The full variable domain, its missing parts supplied by reference TRBV7-3 and TRBJ2-5, is GAGVSQTPSNKVTEKGKYVELRCDPISGHTALYWYRQSLGQGPEFLIYFQGTGAADDSGLPNDRFFAVRPEGSVSTLKIQRTERGDSAVYLCASSLWSGPQETQYFGPGTRLLVL.

The J gene is TRBJ2-4, the V gene TRBV12-3 or TRBV12-4; D is ambiguous. The length of the CDR3 is 14 residues. The germline V and J ends were trimmed by 5 bases and 0 bases, with 8 bases remaining between them. The CDR3 DNA sequence: TGTGCCAGCAGTGCTCAAGAAGCCAAAAACATTCAGTACTTC. Protein: CASSAQEAKNIQYF.

The CDR3 spells CATSPSGSQETQYF. CDR3 DNA sequence: TGTGCCACCAGCCCATCAGGGTCCCAAGAGACCCAGTACTTC. The chain joins TRBV24-1 to TRBJ2-1, with D maybe TRBD1 (5 bases). The J call is uncertain, as TRBJ2-5 better fits the DNA end. This CDR3 contains 14 residues. Per the germline V gene, CDR1 is KGHDR and CDR2 is SFDVKD.

This clonotype was seen a handful of times. The chain has TRBV7-2 and TRBJ2-5; D possibly corresponds to TRBD2 (5 bases). The DNA end is a closer match to TRBJ2-1, so the J assignment may be wrong. Looked up from germline, CDR1 is SGHTA and CDR2 is FQGNSA. The CDR3 totals 15 residues. CDR3 nucleotides: TGTGCCAGCAGCTTAGACAGCGGACCCTACAATGAGCAGTTCTTC. This sequence encodes CASSLDSGPYNEQFF.

V gene TRBV7-8 combines with J gene TRBJ2-1; no clear D gene. The length of the CDR3 is 15 residues. In germline, CDR1 is SGHVS, CDR2 FQNEAQ. V gave up 10 bases and J gave up 0 bases, with 16 bases separating them. The CDR3 reads CAIKGASLSYNEQFF. The CDR3, as DNA: TGTGCCATCAAGGGTGCGTCTCTCTCCTACAATGAGCAGTTCTTC.

V and J are TRBV11-3 and TRBJ2-3; 7 bases map to TRBD2. The J call may not be correct, given that the DNA end is closer to TRBJ2-1. The CDR3 consists of 15 residues. CDR1 and CDR2 from the germline V gene are SGHNT and YENEEA. DNA of the CDR3: TGTGCCAGCAGCTTAGCGGGGGGCTCCTACAATGAGCAGTTCTTC. Translated: CASSLAGGSYNEQFF.

This clonotype was found many times. This chain connects TRBV9 to TRBJ2-1; D uncertain. This CDR3 is 11 amino acids long. Germline CDR1 is SGDLS and CDR2 is YYNGEE. Trimming took off 0 bases at V and 9 bases at J, with 4 bases between the two ends. This CDR3 is CASSVEAEQFF. CDR3 DNA sequence: TGTGCCAGCAGCGTAGAAGCTGAGCAGTTCTTC.

The chain combines TRBV6-6 with TRBJ2-5; 7 bases are a match to TRBD2. CDR3 length equals 13 residues. Per the germline V gene, CDR1 is MNHNY and CDR2 is SVGAGI (reference sequence). The junction had 7 bases not matched to a gene; V was cut back by 6 bases and J by 6 bases. The CDR3 DNA reads TGTGCCAGCAGGGGGGAGGGAGTAAAGACCCAGTACTTC. Amino acids: CASRGEGVKTQYF.

The chain is built from TRBV6-1 and TRBJ2-3; a weak D match, TRBD2 (7 bases). Trimming took 7 bases from V and 6 from J, leaving 26 bases between them. Germline V gives CDR1 MNHNS, CDR2 SASEGT. CDR3 length: 17 residues. The CDR3 reads CASIQRGGVGLADTQYF. CDR3 nucleotides: TGTGCCAGCATTCAAAGGGGGGGAGTCGGTCTTGCGGATACGCAGTATTTT.

The V and J genes are TRBV3-1 and TRBJ2-3; 8 bases are shared with TRBD1. The J call is doubtful: the DNA matches TRBJ2-7 better. Per the germline V gene, CDR1 is LGHDT and CDR2 is YNNKEL (reference sequence). This CDR3 has 13 amino acids. This CDR3 is CASSRGQVHEQYF. The DNA for the CDR3 is TGTGCCAGCAGCCGGGGACAGGTCCACGAGCAGTACTTC.

In this sample, this clonotype turned up a few times. This chain joins TRBV6-1 and TRBJ2-1, with 7 bases fitting TRBD2. V shed 5 bases, J shed 0 bases, and the junction held 4 bases outside the gene matches. The germline V gene has CDR1 MNHNS and CDR2 SASEGT. The CDR3 has 15 amino acids. The CDR3, as DNA: TGTGCCAGCAGTCCTCGGGAGGCCTCCTACAATGAGCAGTTCTTC. Translated, it gives CASSPREASYNEQFF.

The chain has TRBV7-2 and TRBJ2-1; maybe TRBD2 (5 bases). The CDR3 is made up of 19 amino acids. Germline V gene data show CDR1 as SGHTA and CDR2 as FQGNSA. Trimming shortened V by 0 bases and J by 0 bases, and 18 bases separated the two germline ends. CDR3 coding DNA: TGTGCCAGCAGCTTAGCGAGAATTGGATTAGGGAGCTCCTACAATGAGCAGTTCTTC. Its protein product is CASSLARIGLGSSYNEQFF. The full variable domain, with the rest looked up from reference TRBV7-2 and TRBJ2-1, is GAGVSQSPSNKVTEKGKDVELRCDPISGHTALYWYRQSLGQGLEFLIYFQGNSAPDKSGLPSDRFSAERTGGSVSTLTIQRTQQEDSAVYLCASSLARIGLGSSYNEQFFGPGTRLTVL.

In this sample, this clonotype turned up many times. The V and J genes are TRBV19 and TRBJ2-7; the D is unclear. The V end was cut by 7 bases, the J end by 4 bases, with 20 bases between. CDR1 and CDR2 (germline): LNHDA, SQIVND (reference sequence). The CDR3 consists of 15 residues. This CDR3 reads CASTSPDGGKYEQYF. The CDR3 nucleotides are TGTGCCAGTACATCCCCTGATGGTGGGAAATACGAGCAGTACTTC.

This clonotype has more than one count but fewer than ten. The rearrangement joins TRBV12-3 or TRBV12-4 to TRBJ2-1; TRBD1 is a possible D gene (6 bases). V was shortened by 5 bases and J by 7 bases, with 12 bases between the two germline ends. The CDR3 sequence is 13 residues long. The CDR3 bases are TGTGCCAGCAGTCCCCACACAGGGAATGAGCAGTTCTTC. Translation gives CASSPHTGNEQFF.

The rearrangement links TRBV7-8 to TRBJ2-1; D is ambiguous. The V gene's germline CDR1 is SGHVS and CDR2 FQNEAQ. V was clipped by 5 bases and J by 9 bases, with 14 bases between them. CDR3 length: 13 residues. CDR3 nucleotide sequence: TGTGCCAGCAGCCCCGGCGAGGTGAGTGAGCAGTTCTTC. It translates to CASSPGEVSEQFF. Supplemented by reference TRBV7-8 and TRBJ2-1, the full variable domain reads GAGVSQSPRYKVAKRGQDVALRCDPISGHVSLFWYQQALGQGPEFLTYFQNEAQLDKSGLPSDRFFAERPEGSVSTLKIQRTQQEDSAVYLCASSPGEVSEQFFGPGTRLTVL.

J is TRBJ2-1 and V is TRBV9; 8 bases are a match to TRBD2. The CDR3 contains 17 residues. CDR1 and CDR2 from the germline V gene are SGDLS and YYNGEE. V shed 0 bases, J shed 0 bases, and the junction held 5 bases outside the gene matches. The CDR3 protein is CASSVGLATSSYNEQFF. DNA for the CDR3: TGTGCCAGCAGCGTAGGACTAGCGACGAGCTCCTACAATGAGCAGTTCTTC.

Comments on this clonotype: One junction end does not reproduce the germline sequence, and a read error may be involved. The chain combines TRBV6-2 or TRBV6-3 with TRBJ2-1, with 8 bases matching TRBD1. The CDR3 runs 15 residues. Germline CDR1 reads MNHEY; CDR2 reads SVGEGT. The chain's CDR3 is CASEAQGANNSPLHF. The CDR3, as DNA: TGTGCCAGCGAGGCCCAGGGGGCGAATAATTCACCCCTCCACTTC.

This clonotype was picked up a small number of times. The chain recombines TRBV27 with TRBJ2-6; D gene unclear. Germline V gene sequence: CDR1 MNHEY, CDR2 SMNVEV (reference sequence). The CDR3 runs to 15 residues. Between the trimmed V and J ends, which lost 3 bases and 0 bases, there was a span of 6 bases. CDR3 sequence reads: CASSFWGSGANVLTF. The CDR3 DNA reads TGTGCCAGCAGTTTCTGGGGCTCTGGGGCCAACGTCCTGACTTTC.

This clonotype rates as large (0.1 to 1%). This chain connects TRBV7-3 to TRBJ2-6; tentatively, D is TRBD2 (5 bases). Germline loops: CDR1 SGHTA, CDR2 FQGTGA. CDR3 length: 16 residues. V lost 5 bases and J lost 1, with 12 bases in between. CDR3 sequence (DNA): TGTGCCAGCAGCCCGCCTGGGAGTTCTGGGGCCAACGTCCTGACTTTC. Translating it yields CASSPPGSSGANVLTF. Variable domain in full (rest from reference TRBV7-3 and TRBJ2-6): GAGVSQTPSNKVTEKGKYVELRCDPISGHTALYWYRQSLGQGPEFLIYFQGTGAADDSGLPNDRFFAVRPEGSVSTLKIQRTERGDSAVYLCASSPPGSSGANVLTFGAGSRLTVL.

The chain carries TRBV7-9 and TRBJ2-5, with 8 positions matching TRBD1. The tail of the sequence fits TRBJ2-7 better, so the J call may be wrong. CDR1 SEHNR and CDR2 FQNEAQ come from the germline V gene (reference sequence). This CDR3 has 14 amino acids. The CDR3 loop is CASSYGQGFYEQYF. The CDR3 bases are TGTGCCAGCAGCTACGGACAGGGTTTCTACGAGCAGTACTTC.

This chain uses TRBV11-2 with TRBJ2-1, with a tentative D call TRBD2 (6 bases). From germline, CDR1 is SGHAT and CDR2 FQNNGV. The CDR3 is made up of 14 amino acids. Trimming shortened V by 1 base and J by 9 bases, and 13 bases separated the two germline ends. The CDR3 region is CASSLGASASEQFF. CDR3 sequence (DNA): TGTGCCAGCAGCTTAGGGGCTAGCGCGAGTGAGCAGTTCTTC.